What follows are 32 T cell receptor beta chains derived from one specimen sequenced in a study of cytomegalovirus exposure and HLA in healthy donors. The PCR employed 60 Vbeta primers together with 13 Jbeta primers. TCRdb's table, derived via immunoSEQ multiplex PCR, lists solely in-frame clones and lacks some. The profile shows 99,000 or so clones, around 72% of them singletons. Input material: PBMCs. The receptors here all came from a male donor in good health and CMV-seronegative.

The chain has TRBV15 and TRBJ2-5; no reliable D call. The CDR3 length is 15 residues. Germline CDR1 is LNHNV and CDR2 is YYDKDF (reference sequence). V dropped 0 bases and J dropped 4 bases, with 12 bases sitting between them. The CDR3 is CATSRDRQVTETQYF. The CDR3 nucleotides read TGTGCCACCAGCAGAGATAGGCAGGTAACAGAGACCCAGTACTTC.

The rearrangement joins TRBV19 to TRBJ2-1, with a weak D call TRBD2 (6 bases). CDR1 and CDR2 (germline): LNHDA, SQIVND (reference sequence). V lost 0 bases to trimming and J lost 8 bases, with 11 bases between them. The CDR3 length is 14 residues. In nucleotides, the CDR3 is TGTGCCAGTAGTATAGATTGGACTACAGATGAGCAGTTCTTC. This gives the protein CASSIDWTTDEQFF.

The gene calls are TRBV27 and TRBJ2-2; 7 bases match TRBD1. Germline assignment: CDR1 MNHEY and CDR2 SMNVEV (reference sequence). Trimming removed 4 bases from V and 6 bases from J; junction bases left unmatched: 11. This CDR3 is built from 16 residues. CDR3 DNA sequence: TGTGCCAGCAGTTCTAGACAGGGTAGGCTAGCCGGGGAGCTGTTTTTT. Its translation is CASSSRQGRLAGELFF.

This chain joins TRBV9 and TRBJ2-7; 7 bases match TRBD1. The trim removed 3 bases at V and 3 bases at J, leaving 3 bases unmatched. The germline CDR1 and CDR2 sequences are SGDLS and YYNGEE. CDR3 length equals 13 residues. This CDR3 reads CASSAGQNYEQYF. CDR3 nucleotide sequence: TGTGCCAGCAGCGCGGGACAGAACTACGAGCAGTACTTC.

J is TRBJ1-1 and V is TRBV18; 7 nucleotides match TRBD1. CDR1 is KGHSH and CDR2 is LQKENI in the germline V gene. V lost 3 bases and J lost 3; bases outside the gene matches: 4. The CDR3 length is 14 residues. The CDR3 here is CASSPTDRDTEAFF. CDR3 DNA: TGTGCCAGCTCACCTACAGACAGGGACACTGAAGCTTTCTTT.

This chain links TRBV29-1 with TRBJ2-3; TRBD2 might be the D (6 bases). This CDR3 comprises 13 residues. Trimming shortened V by 3 bases and J by 3 bases, and 10 bases separated the two germline ends. Germline V gene sequence: CDR1 SQVTM, CDR2 ANQGSEA. CDR3 sequence reads: CSVDDGGTDTQYF. In nucleotides, the CDR3 is TGCAGCGTTGATGACGGGGGTACAGATACGCAGTATTTT.

The chain joins TRBV28 to TRBJ2-1, with TRBD1 as a possible D gene (6 bases). Germline CDR1 and CDR2: MDHEN and SYDVKM. The germline V and J ends were trimmed by 6 bases and 0 bases, with 12 bases remaining between them. The CDR3 extends over 15 amino acids. CDR3 nucleotides: TGTGCCAGCAGGCAGGGGCTGAGCTCCTACAATGAGCAGTTCTTC. It is translated as CASRQGLSSYNEQFF. The variable domain in full, with the rest retrieved from reference TRBV28 and TRBJ2-1, is DVKVTQSSRYLVKRTGEKVFLECVQDMDHENMFWYRQDPGLGLRLIYFSYDVKMKEKGDIPEGYSVSREKKERFSLILESASTNQTSMYLCASRQGLSSYNEQFFGPGTRLTVL.

This chain uses TRBV29-1 with TRBJ1-1; D possibly corresponds to TRBD1 (6 bases). Germline CDR1 is SQVTM and CDR2 is ANQGSEA. The CDR3 totals 14 residues. V was trimmed by 1 base and J by 2 bases, leaving 11 bases between them. This chain's CDR3 is CSVEGQGLNTEAFF. The CDR3 nucleotides are TGCAGCGTTGAAGGGCAGGGGCTAAACACTGAAGCTTTCTTT.

The V call is TRBV6-1, the J call TRBJ2-1; 9 bases agree with TRBD1. Germline-derived CDR1 and CDR2 are MNHNS and SASEGT. This CDR3 region has 15 residues. Trimming cost V 1 base and J 4 bases; bases outside gene matches: 2. The CDR3 coding sequence is TGTGCCAGCAGTGAAGACGGGACAGGGTACAATGAGCAGTTCTTC. Translation: CASSEDGTGYNEQFF.

This sequence joins TRBV18 and TRBJ2-3; TRBD2 aligns across 10 bases. CDR1 KGHSH and CDR2 LQKENI come from the germline V gene. V dropped 3 bases and J dropped 5; count of bases not matched to a gene: 8. The length of the CDR3 is 16 residues. As DNA, the CDR3 is TGTGCCAGCTCACCCGCTAGCGGGAGTAGCGGAGATACGCAGTATTTT. It codes for CASSPASGSSGDTQYF.

The genes are TRBV9 and TRBJ1-2; D not resolved. The CDR3 runs 13 residues. V lost 1 base, J lost 5 bases, and 9 bases lay in between. CDR1 is SGDLS and CDR2 is YYNGEE in the germline V gene. The CDR3 spells CASSVSGGYGYTF. In nucleotides, the CDR3 is TGTGCCAGCAGCGTATCCGGCGGGTATGGCTACACCTTC.

The J gene is TRBJ2-2, the V gene TRBV29-1; D unresolved. V was clipped by 4 bases and J by 6 bases, with 12 bases between them. The CDR3 runs to 13 residues. CDR1 is SQVTM, CDR2 ANQGSEA, per germline. The CDR3 DNA reads as TGCAGCGTTGCTCGATCGGTCGCCGGGGAGCTGTTTTTT. This sequence encodes CSVARSVAGELFF.

The chain uses TRBV9 and TRBJ2-2, with D perhaps TRBD1 (6 bases). Germline V gene data show CDR1 as SGDLS and CDR2 as YYNGEE. V was trimmed by 4 bases and J by 8 bases, leaving 15 bases between them. The CDR3 is 14 amino acids. CDR3 sequence (DNA): TGTGCCAGCAGCTTAACAGGGTCGGAAGGGGAGCTGTTTTTT. Translating it yields CASSLTGSEGELFF.

The chain combines TRBV14 with TRBJ2-1; 11 bases line up with TRBD1. This CDR3 contains 17 residues. The V gene end was trimmed by 0 bases and the J gene end by 10 bases; junction bases not matched to a gene: 11. In germline, CDR1 is SGHDN, CDR2 FVKESK. The CDR3 DNA is TGTGCCAGCAGCCAAGATATTGGACAGGGGGCGTTTCTAGAGCAGTTCTTC. As protein: CASSQDIGQGAFLEQFF.

V and J are TRBV18 and TRBJ1-5; 7 nucleotides line up with TRBD1. CDR1 is KGHSH, CDR2 LQKENI, per germline. The CDR3 has 15 amino acids. V lost 8 bases and J lost 6; bases outside the gene matches: 13. The CDR3 here is CASAGDRASLQPQHF. As DNA, the CDR3 is TGTGCCAGCGCCGGAGACAGGGCTTCTCTTCAGCCCCAGCATTTT.

The gene calls are TRBV6-6 and TRBJ2-5; D is perhaps TRBD2 (5 bases). The ends were cut back, 0 bases at V and 3 bases at J, with 14 bases in the middle. Germline V CDR1 and CDR2: MNHNY, SVGAGI (reference sequence). There are 16 residues in the CDR3. DNA for the CDR3: TGTGCCAGCAGTTACTCGAGTGGGGTAGCGAAAGAGACCCAGTACTTC. Amino acids: CASSYSSGVAKETQYF.

The rearrangement joins TRBV2 to TRBJ2-1, with TRBD2 matching over 11 bases. Germline CDR1 and CDR2: SNHLY and FYNNEI. The CDR3 spans 15 residues. The V and J ends lost 1 base and 10 bases, in that order; junction bases with no gene match: 6. The CDR3, as DNA: TGTGCCAGCAGTGAAGAACTAGCGGGAGATCTAGAGCAGTTCTTC. Translating gives CASSEELAGDLEQFF.

This clone was counted once. The chain carries TRBV6-5 and TRBJ2-1; D not resolved. Trimming took 5 bases from V and 2 from J, leaving 7 bases between them. The germline V gene has CDR1 MNHEY and CDR2 SVGAGI. The CDR3 is 13 amino acids. The CDR3 loop is CASSPSPYNEQFF. CDR3 sequence (DNA): TGTGCCAGCAGTCCGTCCCCCTACAATGAGCAGTTCTTC.

This chain links TRBV30 with TRBJ1-5; no definite D call. Trimming took 4 bases from V and 4 from J, leaving 11 bases between them. The length of the CDR3 is 13 residues. In germline, CDR1 is GTSNPN, CDR2 SVGIG (reference sequence). CDR3 bases: TGTGCCTGGAAGGGTGGAGGGAATCAGCCCCAGCATTTT. Its protein is CAWKGGGNQPQHF.

The chain couples TRBV19 to TRBJ2-7, with 7 bases fitting TRBD1. The junction had 4 bases not matched to a gene; V was cut back by 0 bases and J by 2 bases. Germline CDR1 and CDR2: LNHDA and SQIVND (reference sequence). The CDR3 loop spans 15 amino acids. CDR3 sequence reads: CASSIDPGTAYEQYF. Here the CDR3 DNA reads TGTGCCAGTAGTATAGACCCCGGGACAGCCTACGAGCAGTACTTC.

V is TRBV15 and J is TRBJ2-1; 10 bases map to TRBD1. Germline values: CDR1 LNHNV, CDR2 YYDKDF (reference sequence). CDR3 length: 18 amino acids. With V trimmed by 2 bases and J by 2 bases, 9 bases remained unmatched. CDR3 DNA sequence: TGTGCCACCAGCAGACGCCAGAGGGGACAGGGGACCTACAATGAGCAGTTCTTC. This codes for CATSRRQRGQGTYNEQFF.

The chain links TRBV4-2 to TRBJ1-3, with 9 bases aligning to TRBD1. Germline V CDR1 and CDR2: LGHNA, YNFKEQ. J lost 1 base, V lost 2 bases, and 6 bases had no gene match. The CDR3 is 17 residues long. CDR3 nucleotides: TGTGCCAGCAGCCAAACCGGGGGACAGGGTTCTGGAAACACCATATATTTT. This sequence encodes CASSQTGGQGSGNTIYF.

The chain combines TRBV1 with TRBJ1-5; the table gives TRBD1 as D, unverified against the DNA. TRBV1 is a pseudogene. The CDR3 has 17 residues. CDR3 loop: CTSSQTLGTGRGQPQHF. The DNA for the CDR3 is TGCACCAGCAGCCAAACCCTCGGGACAGGGAGAGGTCAGCCCCAGCATTTT.

This clone was seen only once. The chain employs TRBV7-2 and TRBJ2-5; the match to TRBD2 covers 7 bases. Looked up from germline, CDR1 is SGHTA and CDR2 is FQGNSA. This CDR3 region has 15 residues. With V trimmed by 3 bases and J by 5 bases, 9 bases remained unmatched. CDR3: CASSLLRGSMETQYF. Written as DNA, the CDR3 is TGTGCCAGCAGCTTGCTTCGCGGGAGTATGGAGACCCAGTACTTC.

J is TRBJ2-7 and V is TRBV7-9, with TRBD1 identical over 7 bases. The CDR3 runs to 11 residues. Germline assignment: CDR1 SEHNR and CDR2 FQNEAQ (reference sequence). CDR3 DNA: TGTTCCATCGACAGGGAAAGCGAGCAGTACTTC. Its protein is CSIDRESEQYF.

V gene TRBV27 combines with J gene TRBJ1-1; D might be TRBD1 (6 bases). V was pared by 4 bases and J by 10 bases, with 22 bases between. The germline CDR1 and CDR2 sequences are MNHEY and SMNVEV (reference sequence). The CDR3 contains 15 residues. CDR3 coding DNA: TGTGCCAGCAGTTCAACACAGGGAAGACGATATAGAGCTTTCTTT. This encodes CASSSTQGRRYRAFF.

The CDR3 bases are TGCGCCAGCAGCCAAGATCCCCGCGGGACAGCCTCCTACAATGAGCAGTTCTTC. Amino acid sequence: CASSQDPRGTASYNEQFF. The J gene is TRBJ2-1, the V gene TRBV4-3, with a weak D call TRBD1 (7 bases). The V end lost 0 bases, the J end lost 0 bases, and 15 bases lay between the germline ends. The CDR3 contains 18 residues. CDR1 is LGHNA and CDR2 is YSLEER in the germline V gene.

The gene calls are TRBV2 and TRBJ1-1; TRBD1 matches 7 bases. The J segment lost 6 bases and the V segment lost 7 bases, leaving 8 bases of the junction unmatched. The CDR3 runs to 13 residues. Germline V gene sequence: CDR1 SNHLY, CDR2 FYNNEI. The chain's CDR3 is CASTEYRGPEAFF. DNA of the CDR3: TGTGCCAGCACCGAGTACAGGGGTCCTGAAGCTTTCTTT.

This chain uses TRBV9 with TRBJ2-7; the D gene is possibly TRBD2 (5 bases). V lost 3 bases and J 5 bases, leaving 21 bases between the germline ends. CDR1 and CDR2 (germline): SGDLS, YYNGEE. CDR3 size: 16 residues. The CDR3 loop reads CASSARSLGVLHEQYF. The DNA of the CDR3 is TGTGCCAGCAGCGCCCGGAGTCTGGGAGTCCTCCACGAGCAGTACTTC.

The rearrangement links TRBV7-9 to TRBJ2-7; 9 bases match TRBD2. The germline CDR1 and CDR2 sequences are SEHNR and FQNEAQ (reference sequence). The CDR3 length is 16 residues. J lost 0 bases, V lost 1 base, and 4 bases had no gene match. In DNA, the CDR3 is TGTGCCAGCAGCTTAGAACTAGCGGGTATCTCCTACGAGCAGTACTTC. It codes for CASSLELAGISYEQYF.

The V gene is TRBV19, the J gene TRBJ2-6; the D gene is possibly TRBD1 (5 bases). Germline lookup yields CDR1 LNHDA and CDR2 SQIVND (reference sequence). This CDR3 region has 14 residues. V was cut by 5 bases and J by 5 bases, with 10 bases left in between. The CDR3 coding sequence is TGTGCCAGTAGTCAGGGTCTCAGGGCCAACGTCCTGACTTTC. Translated, it gives CASSQGLRANVLTF.

J is TRBJ2-2 and V is TRBV5-1; D is possibly TRBD1 (7 bases). The germline V gene has CDR1 SGHRS and CDR2 YFSETQ. The length of the CDR3 is 16 residues. V lost 9 bases and J lost 9, with 27 bases in between. This CDR3 reads CANSLSGGNISRELFF. The CDR3, as DNA: TGCGCCAACTCCCTTTCAGGGGGGAACATTTCCCGGGAGCTGTTTTTT.